This passage covers 30 T cell receptor beta chains from one sample sequenced in a study of blood T cell repertoires in COVID-19. Profiled with immunoSEQ multiplex PCR; TCRdb holds only in-frame clones, not every one. The data contain a few hundred thousand clones, around 85% of them seen just once; the ten biggest clones take up about 2.4%. Sequenced: peripheral blood. The receptors stem from a woman aged 65 to 85 with COVID-19, enrolled during active disease.

This CDR3 reads CASSSAGSRTDTQYF. The CDR3 nucleotides read TGTGCCAGCAGCTCGGCGGGGTCCCGCACAGATACGCAGTATTTT. The chain is built from TRBV7-6 and TRBJ2-3; perhaps TRBD2 as D (6 bases). This CDR3 has 15 amino acids. V was pared by 4 bases and J by 1 base, with 12 bases between. Germline loops: CDR1 SGHVS, CDR2 FNYEAQ.

The rearrangement joins TRBV29-1 to TRBJ1-4, with a tentative D call TRBD1 (6 bases). The CDR3 totals 16 residues. V was trimmed by 4 bases and J by 4 bases, leaving 19 bases between them. From germline, CDR1 is SQVTM and CDR2 ANQGSEA. This CDR3 reads CSVVLQTDRYNEKLFF. The CDR3, as DNA: TGCAGCGTTGTGCTCCAGACGGACAGATATAATGAAAAACTGTTTTTT.

The chain employs TRBV27 and TRBJ2-1; TRBD1 aligns across 9 bases. The CDR3 has 16 amino acids. Germline CDR1 MNHEY, CDR2 SMNVEV (reference sequence). V lost 5 bases and J lost 9; bases outside the gene matches: 14. For the CDR3, the DNA is TGTGCCAGCAGTCAACCCGGGACAGGGTCGGTGGGTGAGCAGTTCTTC. Its translation: CASSQPGTGSVGEQFF.

V and J are TRBV19 and TRBJ2-3; TRBD2 agrees at 8 bases. The CDR3 totals 12 residues. With 10 bases clipped from V and 3 bases from J, the junction kept 3 bases outside the gene matches. CDR1 is LNHDA and CDR2 is SQIVND in the germline V gene (reference sequence). For the CDR3, the DNA is TGTGCCAAGCGGGAGAAGACAGATACGCAGTATTTT. Translation gives CAKREKTDTQYF.

V gene TRBV2 combines with J gene TRBJ1-1, with D tentatively TRBD1 (6 bases). The CDR3 is 14 amino acids. Germline assignment: CDR1 SNHLY and CDR2 FYNNEI. V was shortened by 4 bases and J by 5 bases, with 14 bases between the two germline ends. The CDR3 region has the DNA TGTGCCAGCAGTGTGGTGTCAGGGGTTACTGAAGCTTTCTTT. Translated: CASSVVSGVTEAFF.

The CDR3 is CASSLEGPSGNTIYF. Written as DNA, the CDR3 is TGTGCCAGCAGCTTAGAGGGGCCCTCTGGAAACACCATATATTTT. V usage is TRBV7-9 and J usage is TRBJ1-3; D is perhaps TRBD1 (5 bases). CDR3 length equals 15 residues. Trimming took 1 base from V and 0 from J, leaving 7 bases between them. Germline V lookup: CDR1 SEHNR, CDR2 FQNEAQ (reference sequence).

The chain is built from TRBV18 and TRBJ2-5, with 12 positions matching TRBD2. The CDR3 runs to 15 residues. Germline V gene sequence: CDR1 KGHSH, CDR2 LQKENI. Germline trimming cut 5 bases from V and 5 bases from J; bases unmatched to any gene: 6. The CDR3 DNA reads as TGTGCCAGCTCAATCGGACTAGCGGGAAAGGAGACCCAGTACTTC. Translating gives CASSIGLAGKETQYF.

The CDR3 protein is CATSASRQGLNTEAFF. The DNA for the CDR3 is TGTGCCACCAGTGCCTCGCGACAGGGGTTGAACACTGAAGCTTTCTTT. This chain connects TRBV24-1 to TRBJ1-1; 8 bases line up with TRBD1. This CDR3 contains 16 residues. Germline V gene data show CDR1 as KGHDR and CDR2 as SFDVKD. Unmatched junction bases numbered 7, after V lost 5 bases and J lost 0 bases.

The chain has TRBV6-5 and TRBJ1-6, with D unresolved. The germline CDR1 and CDR2 sequences are MNHEY and SVGAGI. CDR3 length equals 12 residues. Deletions cut 11 bases from V and 2 bases from J, with 7 bases between. CDR3 DNA: TGTGCCGGTAGAGCCTATAATTCACCCCTCCACTTT. Translating it yields CAGRAYNSPLHF.

Concerning this clone itself: A junction end diverges from the germline sequence, so it may reflect a read error. This chain connects TRBV11-3 to TRBJ2-6; 10 bases agree with TRBD1. This CDR3 is 15 amino acids long. The germline V gene encodes CDR1 SGHNT and CDR2 YENEEA. In DNA, the CDR3 is TGTGCCAGCAGCCTTCTTAGGACAGGGGGCAACGTCCTGACTTTC. Translated, it gives CASSLLRTGGNVLTF. Variable domain in full (rest from reference TRBV11-3 and TRBJ2-6): EAGVVQSPRYKIIEKKQPVAFWCNPISGHNTLYWYLQNLGQGPELLIRYENEEAVDDSQLPKDRFSAERLKGVDSTLKIQPAELGDSAVYLCASSLLRTGGNVLTFGAGSRLTVL.

The chain combines TRBV12-3 or TRBV12-4 with TRBJ1-2; TRBD1 might be the D (5 bases). Trimming removed 2 bases from V and 10 bases from J, with 11 bases in between. This CDR3 spans 12 amino acids. CDR3 nucleotide sequence: TGTGCCAGCAGTTTATGGGGGGGTCTCTACACCTTC. This encodes CASSLWGGLYTF.

This sequence joins TRBV6-6 and TRBJ1-2; 7 positions agree with TRBD1. The V gene end was trimmed by 5 bases and the J gene end by 0 bases; junction bases not matched to a gene: 6. The CDR3 runs to 15 residues. The germline V gene encodes CDR1 MNHNY and CDR2 SVGAGI (reference sequence). In nucleotides, the CDR3 is TGTGCCAGCAGTCCCCGGACAGGAGCTAACTATGGCTACACCTTC. The encoded protein is CASSPRTGANYGYTF.

The chain couples TRBV5-4 to TRBJ2-1, with 7 bases matching TRBD1. Germline V gene lookup returns CDR1 SGHNT and CDR2 YYREEE (reference sequence). The CDR3 is 12 residues long. Germline trimming cut 0 bases from V and 9 bases from J; bases unmatched to any gene: 0. The CDR3 sequence is CASSLDRGEQFF. CDR3 in DNA: TGTGCCAGCAGCTTGGACAGGGGTGAGCAGTTCTTC.

This chain links TRBV19 with TRBJ1-5, with 9 bases identical to TRBD1. Trimming at V came to 3 bases and at J to 7 bases, leaving 7 bases not matched to a gene. This CDR3 region has 15 residues. CDR1 is LNHDA and CDR2 is SQIVND in the germline V gene (reference sequence). Here the CDR3 reads CASSITTGGRQPQHF. Here the CDR3 DNA reads TGTGCCAGTAGTATCACGACAGGGGGACGGCAGCCCCAGCATTTT.

The genes are TRBV9 and TRBJ2-5; 8 bases match TRBD1. CDR1 and CDR2 (germline): SGDLS, YYNGEE. V was clipped by 3 bases and J by 5 bases; unmatched bases: 6. The CDR3 contains 14 residues. For the CDR3, the DNA is TGTGCCAGCAGCGCGACAGGGGTTTATGAGACCCAGTACTTC. Amino acid sequence: CASSATGVYETQYF.

V is TRBV5-1 and J is TRBJ1-6; 9 bases are shared with TRBD1. Per germline, CDR1 SGHRS and CDR2 YFSETQ. The CDR3 spans 15 residues. V trimming: 3 bases; J trimming: 9 bases; junction bases outside the gene matches: 7. In DNA form, the CDR3 reads TGCGCCAGCAGCTGGACCGGGACAGGGCGTTCACCCCTCCACTTT. Amino acids: CASSWTGTGRSPLHF.

The chain combines TRBV6-5 with TRBJ1-1, with 7 bases matching TRBD1. The germline gives CDR1 MNHEY, CDR2 SVGAGI. CDR3 length: 15 amino acids. Trimming at V came to 2 bases and at J to 0 bases, leaving 3 bases not matched to a gene. The CDR3 region is CASSYRQGMNTEAFF. The CDR3 DNA is TGTGCCAGCAGTTACCGACAGGGAATGAACACTGAAGCTTTCTTT.

The V and J genes are TRBV21-1 and TRBJ2-7; the table's D call, TRBD2, has no DNA check behind it. TRBV21-1 is given as a pseudogene. This CDR3 is built from 13 residues. The CDR3 loop reads CASSTLAGDEQYF. The CDR3 bases are TGTGCCAGCAGCACCCTAGCGGGAGACGAGCAGTACTTC.

The CDR3 sequence is CASGGPGHQNTEAFF. Here the CDR3 DNA reads TGTGCCAGCGGAGGACCGGGACACCAGAACACTGAAGCTTTCTTT. This chain connects TRBV4-2 to TRBJ1-1, with D tentatively TRBD1 (6 bases). This CDR3 comprises 15 residues. The V gene lost 8 bases and the J gene lost 1 base, with 17 bases spanning the gap. CDR1 and CDR2 from the germline V gene are LGHNA and YNFKEQ.

This sequence joins TRBV9 and TRBJ2-7; D not resolved. The CDR3 runs 15 residues. CDR1 and CDR2 from the germline V gene are SGDLS and YYNGEE. The ends were cut back, 0 bases at V and 8 bases at J, with 18 bases in the middle. The CDR3 reads CASSVDLSTTSKQYF. CDR3 bases: TGTGCCAGCAGCGTAGATCTATCTACTACGAGCAAGCAGTACTTC. The entire variable domain, with the rest obtained from reference TRBV9 and TRBJ2-7, is as follows: DSGVTQTPKHLITATGQRVTLRCSPRSGDLSVYWYQQSLDQGLQFLIQYYNGEERAKGNILERFSAQQFPDLHSELNLSSLELGDSALYFCASSVDLSTTSKQYFGPGTRLTVT.

This rearrangement joins TRBV7-9 to TRBJ2-3; TRBD2 matches at 10 bases. J gave up 8 bases and V 6 bases, and 5 bases lay outside the gene matches. CDR1 and CDR2 (germline): SEHNR, FQNEAQ (reference sequence). The CDR3 contains 13 residues. The CDR3 region has the DNA TGTGCCAGCAGGTCTAGCGGGAGCTTTACGCAGTATTTT. Its protein is CASRSSGSFTQYF.

J is TRBJ1-1 and V is TRBV7-6; no reliable D call. Germline V lookup: CDR1 SGHVS, CDR2 FNYEAQ. The CDR3 has 11 residues. The V and J ends lost 5 bases and 7 bases respectively, with 8 bases between them. The CDR3 DNA sequence: TGTGCCAGCAGCGGTGCGTTTGAAGCTTTCTTT. Its translation: CASSGAFEAFF.

The V gene is TRBV7-3, the J gene TRBJ1-6, with 9 bases fitting TRBD1. The CDR3 extends over 17 amino acids. Germline lookup yields CDR1 SGHTA and CDR2 FQGTGA. V shed 0 bases and J 8 bases; nucleotides not matched to a gene: 8. The CDR3 DNA reads TGTGCCAGCAGCTTAACGGGAACAGGGGGCTCTGATTCACCCCTCCACTTT. Translated, it gives CASSLTGTGGSDSPLHF.

The chain couples TRBV9 to TRBJ1-1; tentatively, D is TRBD1 (5 bases). CDR3 length: 15 residues. V was pared by 0 bases and J by 4 bases, with 13 bases between. From germline, CDR1 is SGDLS and CDR2 YYNGEE. The CDR3, as DNA: TGTGCCAGCAGCGTAGACCGGGGGAAGGGCACTGAAGCTTTCTTT. It encodes CASSVDRGKGTEAFF.

The chain carries TRBV7-9 and TRBJ2-1; 7 bases agree with TRBD2. There are 16 residues in the CDR3. The junction had 12 bases not matched to a gene; V was cut back by 2 bases and J by 8 bases. Germline V gives CDR1 SEHNR, CDR2 FQNEAQ (reference sequence). The DNA for the CDR3 is TGTGCCAGCAGCTTACTGCGAAGCGGGGTTTTCGATGAGCAGTTCTTC. Amino acid sequence: CASSLLRSGVFDEQFF.

This clone was observed a handful of times. CDR3 protein: CATPGGENTEAFF. CDR3 sequence (DNA): TGTGCCACACCGGGGGGGGAGAACACTGAAGCTTTCTTT. The V gene is TRBV24-1, the J gene TRBJ1-1; D is possibly TRBD1 (5 bases). Trimming left V 10 bases short and J 1 base short, with 12 bases between. Germline V gene sequence: CDR1 KGHDR, CDR2 SFDVKD. This CDR3 is 13 amino acids long.

V gene TRBV7-6 combines with J gene TRBJ2-2; D unresolved. Germline V lookup: CDR1 SGHVS, CDR2 FNYEAQ. Trimming shortened V by 1 base and J by 4 bases, and 7 bases separated the two germline ends. This CDR3 comprises 14 residues. The CDR3: CASSLVAVTGELFF. CDR3 in DNA: TGTGCCAGCAGCTTAGTGGCAGTCACCGGGGAGCTGTTTTTT.

The chain couples TRBV10-3 to TRBJ1-2, with no clear D. Germline V gene sequence: CDR1 ENHRY, CDR2 SYGVKD. The CDR3 is 14 amino acids. The ends were cut back, 6 bases at V and 0 bases at J, with 11 bases in the middle. CDR3 protein: CAISAGQANYGYTF. In DNA, the CDR3 is TGTGCCATCAGCGCAGGCCAAGCTAACTATGGCTACACCTTC.

The V and J genes are TRBV6-5 and TRBJ2-1; TRBD1 matches 8 bases. The J segment lost 4 bases and the V segment lost 2 bases, leaving 7 bases of the junction unmatched. The CDR3 contains 16 residues. Per germline, CDR1 MNHEY and CDR2 SVGAGI. The CDR3 region has the DNA TGTGCCAGCAGTTACGGGTCAGGGGGCTTTTACAATGAGCAGTTCTTC. This sequence encodes CASSYGSGGFYNEQFF.

In this sample, this clone turned up once. The V gene is TRBV9, the J gene TRBJ1-2, with 10 bases lining up with TRBD1. The germline V gene has CDR1 SGDLS and CDR2 YYNGEE. Trimming cost V 4 bases and J 6 bases; bases outside gene matches: 12. This CDR3 spans 16 amino acids. The CDR3 loop reads CASSSRTGGDLNGYTF. Here the CDR3 DNA reads TGTGCCAGCAGCTCGAGGACAGGGGGAGATCTAAATGGCTACACCTTC.